This T cell receptor beta chain was recovered during a study of T cell repertoires in cytomegalovirus infection. The V and J ends lost 4 bases and 2 bases respectively, with 12 bases between them. This CDR3 contains 14 residues. The germline gives CDR1 SGHNT, CDR2 YENEEA. Study-level points and caveats: Accumulated public TCR beta family frequency recognized individuals carrying CMV together with the relevant HLA.

This clonotype was detected many times. The antigen is undetermined. TCRdb processed the reads anew with MiXCR; each CDR3 protein has one entry. The sample includes almost 300,000 distinct CDR3 sequences, roughly a tenth of them seen just once. This clonotype originated in a human donor in good health (CMV status not recorded). Some clones in this sample may be carry-over from other donors' samples. The sample consisted of PBMCs. The J gene is TRBJ2-7, the V gene TRBV11-3, with D perhaps being TRBD1 or TRBD2 (5 bases each). The CDR3, as DNA: TGTGCCAGCAGCTCCGGGACGGCTCCCTACGAGCAGTACTTC. The encoded protein is CASSSGTAPYEQYF.